This TCR beta chain stems from a study of cytomegalovirus exposure and HLA in healthy donors. Notes on this clone: No antigen is known for it.

The study's findings and limits: On later analysis, the bulk of CMV-associated TCR beta chains appeared to be HLA-restricted. Among immune exposure information, only CMV serostatus was available.

Donors consisted of healthy bone marrow donors. The PCR was carried out with 60 Vbeta primers and 13 Jbeta primers. Generated by immunoSEQ multiplex PCR, the TCRdb table keeps only in-frame clones and is missing some. Of 150,000 to 160,000 clones listed, roughly 74% are singletons. This TCR was recovered from a man aged 18 to 29 in good health and CMV-seronegative. The specimen sequenced was PBMCs.

The chain's CDR3 is CASRDFHSGSYNEQFF. The CDR3 DNA follows: TGTGCCAGTAGGGACTTCCATAGCGGGAGTTACAATGAGCAGTTCTTC. The chain employs TRBV19 and TRBJ2-1; TRBD2 matches 9 bases. The CDR3 consists of 16 residues. Germline V lookup: CDR1 LNHDA, CDR2 SQIVND (reference sequence). V dropped 6 bases and J dropped 4; count of bases not matched to a gene: 10.